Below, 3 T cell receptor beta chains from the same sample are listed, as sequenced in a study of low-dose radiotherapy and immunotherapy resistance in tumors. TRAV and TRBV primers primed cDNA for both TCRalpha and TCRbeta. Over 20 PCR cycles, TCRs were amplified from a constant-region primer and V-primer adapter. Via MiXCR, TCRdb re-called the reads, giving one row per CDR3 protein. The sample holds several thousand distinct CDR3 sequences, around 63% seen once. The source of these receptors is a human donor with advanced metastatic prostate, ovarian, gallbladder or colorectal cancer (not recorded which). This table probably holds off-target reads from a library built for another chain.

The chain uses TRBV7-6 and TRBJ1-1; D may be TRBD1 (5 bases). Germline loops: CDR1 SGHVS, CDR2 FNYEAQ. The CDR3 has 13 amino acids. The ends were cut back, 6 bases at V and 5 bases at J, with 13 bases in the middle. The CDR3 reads CASREGVFTEAFF. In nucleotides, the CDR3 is TGTGCCAGCAGGGAAGGGGTATTTACTGAAGCTTTCTTT.

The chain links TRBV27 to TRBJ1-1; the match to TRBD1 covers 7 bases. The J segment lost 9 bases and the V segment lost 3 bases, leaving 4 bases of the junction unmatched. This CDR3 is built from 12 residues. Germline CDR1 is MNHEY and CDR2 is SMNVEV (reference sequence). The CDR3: CASSFAGQQAFF. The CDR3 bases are TGTGCCAGCAGTTTTGCGGGACAGCAAGCTTTCTTT.

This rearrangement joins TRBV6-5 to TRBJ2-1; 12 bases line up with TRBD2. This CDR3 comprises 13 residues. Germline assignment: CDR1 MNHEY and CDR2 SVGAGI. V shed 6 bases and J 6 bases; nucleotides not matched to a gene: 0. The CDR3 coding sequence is TGTGCCAGCAGGACTAGCGGGAGCAATGAGCAGTTCTTC. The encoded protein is CASRTSGSNEQFF.